A single sample is the source of the 3 T cell receptor beta chains below, sequenced in a study of blood T cells in healthy people across ages. Using a J-beta primer mix together with a sample-barcoded 5' primer, a second PCR was run for about 6 to 12 cycles. One entry per CDR3 protein results from TCRdb running MiXCR on the 5' RACE reads. The sample records approximately 1,100,000 distinct CDR3 sequences, more than 40% being singletons. Sequencing used blood. All receptors come from a woman aged 55-69 years in good health.

This clonotype has just a few counts. The rearrangement joins TRBV18 to TRBJ1-1, with a tentative D call TRBD1 (5 bases). CDR3 length: 14 amino acids. The germline V gene encodes CDR1 KGHSH and CDR2 LQKENI. V was shortened by 2 bases and J by 6 bases, with 13 bases between the two germline ends. CDR3 bases: TGTGCCAGCTCACCAGCGCGGCAGGGCCCTGAAGCTTTCTTT. It translates to CASSPARQGPEAFF.

The chain employs TRBV5-1 and TRBJ2-7; 8 positions match TRBD1. V lost 2 bases to trimming and J lost 2 bases; unmatched junction nucleotides: 24. CDR1 and CDR2 from the germline V gene are SGHRS and YFSETQ. The CDR3 is 21 residues long. CDR3: CASSFRGPKTGDTSDTYEQYF. Written as DNA, the CDR3 is TGCGCCAGCAGCTTCCGGGGCCCCAAGACAGGGGATACCTCCGATACCTACGAGCAGTACTTC.

The genes are TRBV10-3 and TRBJ2-7; 10 bases line up with TRBD2. Germline V gene data show CDR1 as ENHRY and CDR2 as SYGVKD. Trimming cost V 6 bases and J 0 bases; bases outside gene matches: 8. The CDR3 consists of 16 residues. The CDR3 loop reads CAISQALAGVSYEQYF. The CDR3 nucleotides read TGTGCCATCAGCCAGGCCCTAGCGGGAGTCTCCTACGAGCAGTACTTC.